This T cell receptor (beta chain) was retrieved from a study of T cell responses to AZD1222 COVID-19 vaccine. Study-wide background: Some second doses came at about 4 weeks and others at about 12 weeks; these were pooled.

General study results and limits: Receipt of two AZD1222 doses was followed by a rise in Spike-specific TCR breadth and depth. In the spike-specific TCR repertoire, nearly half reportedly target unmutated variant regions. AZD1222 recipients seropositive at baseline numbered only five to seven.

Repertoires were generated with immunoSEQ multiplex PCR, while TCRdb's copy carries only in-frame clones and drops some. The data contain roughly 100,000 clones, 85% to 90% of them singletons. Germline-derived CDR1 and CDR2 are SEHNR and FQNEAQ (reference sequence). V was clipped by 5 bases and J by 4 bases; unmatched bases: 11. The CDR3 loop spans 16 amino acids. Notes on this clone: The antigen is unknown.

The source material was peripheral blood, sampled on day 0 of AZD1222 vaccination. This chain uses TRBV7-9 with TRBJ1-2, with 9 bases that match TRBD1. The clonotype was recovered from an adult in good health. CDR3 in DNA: TGTGCCAGCAGCCCGGGTAGGCACAGGGGGCCCTATGGCTACACCTTC. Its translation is CASSPGRHRGPYGYTF.